The 17 T cell receptor beta chains in this list originate from one sample, sequenced in a study of blood T cell repertoires in COVID-19. The data were produced by immunoSEQ multiplex PCR, yet TCRdb's version contains in-frame clones alone and is incomplete. Of over 50,000 clones in the sample, roughly four fifths were seen once. Sequencing was carried out using peripheral blood. These receptors all stem from a woman in her 50s with active or convalescent COVID-19.

J is TRBJ1-6 and V is TRBV2; D perhaps matches TRBD1 (5 bases). Germline V CDR1 and CDR2: SNHLY, FYNNEI. CDR3 size: 14 residues. Trimming cost V 7 bases and J 3 bases, with 10 bases left between them. The CDR3 bases are TGTGCCAGCATCGGACACAACTATAATTCACCCCTCCACTTT. The encoded protein is CASIGHNYNSPLHF.

The J gene is TRBJ2-5, the V gene TRBV30; the match to TRBD1 covers 7 bases. This CDR3 has 15 amino acids. Germline V gene lookup returns CDR1 GTSNPN and CDR2 SVGIG (reference sequence). The ends lost 0 bases at V and 4 bases at J; junction bases unmatched: 8. In nucleotides, the CDR3 is TGTGCCTGGAGTGTCCCGCTGGGACAGAGAGAGACCCAGTACTTC. This sequence encodes CAWSVPLGQRETQYF.

V gene TRBV6-5 combines with J gene TRBJ1-4; no reliable D call. Trimming removed 5 bases at V and 8 bases at J, with 12 bases between. The CDR3 extends over 13 amino acids. CDR1 is MNHEY and CDR2 is SVGAGI in the germline V gene. CDR3 coding DNA: TGTGCCAGCAGTCTTACTCCCCTCGAAAAACTGTTTTTT. It is translated as CASSLTPLEKLFF.

The gene calls are TRBV12-3 or TRBV12-4 and TRBJ1-2; 8 bases map to TRBD1. The CDR3 length is 13 residues. V lost 6 bases, J lost 4 bases, and 4 bases stayed unmatched. The CDR3 nucleotides read TGTGCCAGCAGCCTTGACAGGGGCTATGGCTACACCTTC. Residues: CASSLDRGYGYTF.

The chain uses TRBV4-1 and TRBJ1-4; D gene ambiguous. The CDR3 has 16 amino acids. Trimming pared 0 bases from V and 8 bases from J, leaving 16 bases between. Looked up from germline, CDR1 is MGHRA and CDR2 is YSYEKL. DNA for the CDR3: TGCGCCAGCAGCCAAGAAGCGAGACTCGGGTGGGAAAAACTGTTTTTT. Translated: CASSQEARLGWEKLFF.

This clone was observed a single time. The chain employs TRBV9 and TRBJ1-1, with TRBD1 identical over 8 bases. Germline lookup yields CDR1 SGDLS and CDR2 YYNGEE. The CDR3 is made up of 16 amino acids. Germline trimming cut 1 base from V and 4 bases from J; bases unmatched to any gene: 9. CDR3 DNA sequence: TGTGCCAGCAGCGTAATGCCCCAGGGGGCTGGCACTGAAGCTTTCTTT. Amino acids: CASSVMPQGAGTEAFF.

This rearrangement joins TRBV6-1 to TRBJ2-3; TRBD1 might be the D (6 bases). CDR1 is MNHNS, CDR2 SASEGT, per germline. This CDR3 is 14 amino acids long. V lost 2 bases and J 11 bases, leaving 17 bases between the germline ends. The CDR3 bases are TGTGCCAGCAGTGAATATGGTCTTGTAGGGGGGCAGTATTTT. Protein sequence: CASSEYGLVGGQYF.

This clone was counted between two and nine times. This sequence joins TRBV11-3 and TRBJ2-1; TRBD2 matches 8 bases. Looked up from germline, CDR1 is SGHNT and CDR2 is YENEEA. J gave up 3 bases and V 4 bases, and 8 bases lay outside the gene matches. CDR3 size: 16 residues. CDR3 nucleotides: TGTGCCAGCAGCTCGGGGACCGGGACTAGCTACAATGAGCAGTTCTTC. It codes for CASSSGTGTSYNEQFF.

This clone was picked up a small number of times. V and J are TRBV7-2 and TRBJ2-7, with D tentatively TRBD2 (5 bases). The CDR3 has 15 residues. Germline lookup yields CDR1 SGHTA and CDR2 FQGNSA. The V end was cut by 2 bases, the J end by 6 bases, with 17 bases between. The CDR3 spells CASSLRLPRGGEQYF. The CDR3 region has the DNA TGTGCCAGCAGCTTAAGGCTACCCCGAGGAGGCGAGCAGTACTTC.

CDR3 residues: CAWSPQATYGYTF. For the CDR3, the DNA is TGTGCCTGGAGTCCACAGGCCACCTATGGCTACACCTTC. The V call is TRBV30, the J call TRBJ1-2, with D perhaps TRBD1 (5 bases). Trimming cost V 2 bases and J 4 bases, with 11 bases left between them. This CDR3 has 13 amino acids. CDR1 GTSNPN and CDR2 SVGIG come from the germline V gene (reference sequence).

The chain couples TRBV6-5 to TRBJ1-2; D not resolved. V lost 8 bases and J lost 2, with 9 bases in between. This CDR3 has 12 residues. CDR1 and CDR2 from the germline V gene are MNHEY and SVGAGI. The CDR3: CASYDTNYGYTF. In DNA form, the CDR3 reads TGTGCCAGCTACGACACGAACTATGGCTACACCTTC.

The chain joins TRBV5-8 to TRBJ2-1, with a possible D match to TRBD1 (5 bases). The germline gives CDR1 SGHTS, CDR2 YDEGEE. V shed 2 bases and J shed 2 bases, with 14 bases lying between them. The CDR3 loop spans 16 amino acids. The CDR3 region is CASSFTTRAAYNEQFF. CDR3 DNA: TGTGCCAGCAGCTTTACGACCAGGGCTGCCTACAATGAGCAGTTCTTC.

The chain links TRBV7-3 to TRBJ2-2; 9 bases map to TRBD2. With 3 bases clipped from V and 6 bases from J, the junction kept 5 bases outside the gene matches. Germline V CDR1 and CDR2: SGHTA, FQGTGA. The CDR3 totals 15 residues. The CDR3 DNA sequence: TGTGCCAGCAGCTTTAGCGGGAGTAGGGCCGGGGAGCTGTTTTTT. Its translation: CASSFSGSRAGELFF. Drawing the rest from reference TRBV7-3 and TRBJ2-2, the complete variable domain is GAGVSQTPSNKVTEKGKYVELRCDPISGHTALYWYRQSLGQGPEFLIYFQGTGAADDSGLPNDRFFAVRPEGSVSTLKIQRTERGDSAVYLCASSFSGSRAGELFFGEGSRLTVL.

The chain combines TRBV30 with TRBJ1-5, with unresolved D. This CDR3 is 13 amino acids long. V lost 1 base, J lost 1 base, and 5 bases lay in between. Germline-derived CDR1 and CDR2 are GTSNPN and SVGIG (reference sequence). CDR3 residues: CAWSARSNQPQHF. CDR3 coding DNA: TGTGCCTGGAGTGCCAGGAGCAATCAGCCCCAGCATTTT.

V gene TRBV2 combines with J gene TRBJ2-5, with D perhaps matching TRBD2 (6 bases). This CDR3 is built from 14 residues. V dropped 6 bases and J dropped 5 bases, with 16 bases sitting between them. Germline assignment: CDR1 SNHLY and CDR2 FYNNEI. DNA of the CDR3: TGTGCCAGCAGGAAGGGCGGGGCCTGGGAGACCCAGTACTTC. This gives the protein CASRKGGAWETQYF.

The chain joins TRBV5-5 to TRBJ1-5; 7 bases match TRBD1. After removal of 3 bases from V and 5 bases from J, the junction contained 8 bases not matched to a gene. CDR3 size: 15 residues. Germline loops: CDR1 SGHKS, CDR2 YYEKEE (reference sequence). CDR3 sequence: CASSWDSLNDQPQHF. The CDR3 DNA sequence: TGTGCCAGCAGCTGGGACAGCTTGAACGATCAGCCCCAGCATTTT.

The rearrangement joins TRBV19 to TRBJ1-5; no definite D call. V was cut by 9 bases and J by 2 bases, with 14 bases left in between. The CDR3 runs 14 residues. From germline, CDR1 is LNHDA and CDR2 SQIVND (reference sequence). The CDR3 bases are TGTGCCAGCCTCCGGGGTGATGGCAATCAGCCCCAGCATTTT. Protein: CASLRGDGNQPQHF.